The present T cell receptor beta chain was sequenced within a study of cytomegalovirus exposure and HLA in healthy donors. As for the study in general: Later, an analysis reported that the approximately 120 validation repertoires had used the same platform as the 500 to 750 first-cohort repertoires. General study results and limits: The tendency of first-cohort TCR clusters to co-occur in the 120 validation repertoires was the finding of a later analysis. Usually a TCR sequence was rare, but some public TCRs were found in many donors.

The method was immunoSEQ multiplex PCR; TCRdb's version includes in-frame clones alone and lacks a portion of them. There are some 70,000 clones in the sample; approximately 90% occur only once, and approximately 1.5% lies in the top ten. The donors were part of the validation cohort of 95 to 150 subjects. That cohort was separate from the first cohort, which comprised under 700 subjects. This CDR3 has 16 amino acids. Germline V gene sequence: CDR1 MGHDK, CDR2 SYGVNS. Germline trimming cut 4 bases from V and 4 bases from J; bases unmatched to any gene: 12. Points on this clone: No antigen is known for it.

The chain uses TRBV25-1 and TRBJ1-2, with 7 nucleotides matching TRBD1. Sequencing used PBMCs. The receptor was isolated from a woman under 30 in good health and CMV-seronegative. This chain's CDR3 is CASSVDRDANLYGYTF. CDR3 coding DNA: TGTGCCAGCAGTGTTGACAGGGACGCGAACCTCTATGGCTACACCTTC.